The 28 T cell receptor beta chains reported below all come from one sample, sequenced in a study of memory CD4+ T cells and cytomegalovirus serostatus. The sort gate was single viable CD3+CD4+CD8-CD45RO+ cells for memory CD4+ T cells. TCRdb keeps only in-frame clones here, not all; method: immunoSEQ multiplex PCR. The sample comprises approximately 46,000 clones, roughly four fifths of which are singletons, and about 1.1% rests with the top ten. What was sequenced was memory CD4+ T cells from blood. These receptors originate from an adult in good health and CMV-seropositive.

The rearrangement uses TRBV19 and TRBJ1-6; D is unclear. CDR1 and CDR2 from the germline V gene are LNHDA and SQIVND (reference sequence). The CDR3 has 13 amino acids. Trimming stripped 7 bases from V and 8 bases from J, with 12 bases between. The CDR3 DNA is TGTGCCAGTACCTCGGCTAAGGATTCACCCCTCCACTTT. Amino acid sequence: CASTSAKDSPLHF.

Only a few counts were recorded for this clone. This rearrangement joins TRBV5-4 to TRBJ2-1; D gene unclear. Between the trimmed V and J ends, which lost 1 base and 6 bases, there was a span of 14 bases. Germline V CDR1 and CDR2: SGHNT, YYREEE (reference sequence). The length of the CDR3 is 15 residues. CDR3 nucleotides: TGTGCCAGCAGCTTGCCCTCTAGTGGACGCAATGAGCAGTTCTTC. This codes for CASSLPSSGRNEQFF.

DNA for the CDR3: TGTGCCAGCAGCTTGTCTGGTCGAGCCAAAAACATTCAGTACTTC. This translates into CASSLSGRAKNIQYF. The J gene is TRBJ2-4, the V gene TRBV5-4; no definite D call. V was shortened by 1 base and J by 0 bases, with 8 bases between the two germline ends. This CDR3 has 15 amino acids. Germline V gene sequence: CDR1 SGHNT, CDR2 YYREEE (reference sequence).

CDR3 amino acids: CASSLGDGRSNYGYTF. CDR3 bases: TGTGCCAGTAGTCTCGGGGACGGACGAAGTAACTATGGCTACACCTTC. The chain combines TRBV19 with TRBJ1-2; tentative D call: TRBD1 (5 bases). Trimming took 5 bases from V and 1 from J, leaving 17 bases between them. Germline lookup yields CDR1 LNHDA and CDR2 SQIVND (reference sequence). This CDR3 has 16 amino acids.

In its sample, this clone was seen a few times. Other DNA sequences in the sample encode the same CDR3. V usage is TRBV29-1 and J usage is TRBJ1-4, with a weak D call TRBD1 (5 bases). The CDR3 is 12 amino acids. V was trimmed by 6 bases and J by 5 bases, leaving 10 bases between them. CDR1 and CDR2 (germline): SQVTM, ANQGSEA. In nucleotides, the CDR3 is TGCAGCGTGGGGGTCTCAAATGAAAAACTGTTTTTT. This translates into CSVGVSNEKLFF. Supplemented by reference TRBV29-1 and TRBJ1-4, the full variable domain reads SAVISQKPSRDICQRGTSLTIQCQVDSQVTMMFWYRQQPGQSLTLIATANQGSEATYESGFVIDKFPISRPNLTFSTLTVSNMSPEDSSIYLCSVGVSNEKLFFGSGTQLSVL.

The chain carries TRBV15 and TRBJ2-7, with D possibly matching TRBD2 (5 bases). V lost 0 bases to trimming and J lost 9 bases, with 18 bases between them. The germline V gene encodes CDR1 LNHNV and CDR2 YYDKDF (reference sequence). CDR3 length: 15 amino acids. CDR3 DNA: TGTGCCACCAGCAGAGATACGGGAAGGACGGCGGCGCAGTACTTC. This translates into CATSRDTGRTAAQYF.

This sequence joins TRBV10-3 and TRBJ2-3; 8 bases agree with TRBD2. The V gene end was trimmed by 7 bases and the J gene end by 5 bases; junction bases not matched to a gene: 2. The CDR3 loop spans 12 amino acids. The germline CDR1 and CDR2 sequences are ENHRY and SYGVKD. Here the CDR3 DNA reads TGTGCCATCAACCGGGGGGGAGATACGCAGTATTTT. Protein sequence: CAINRGGDTQYF.

The chain uses TRBV5-1 and TRBJ1-6; no clear D gene. The germline V gene has CDR1 SGHRS and CDR2 YFSETQ. This CDR3 is built from 16 residues. The V gene lost 0 bases and the J gene lost 5 bases, with 12 bases spanning the gap. The CDR3 sequence is CASSLVARRNNSPLHF. CDR3 bases: TGCGCCAGCAGCTTGGTAGCCAGGCGGAATAATTCACCCCTCCACTTT.

This clone was observed a handful of times. V gene TRBV27 combines with J gene TRBJ1-2; 7 positions match TRBD1. The CDR3 has 14 amino acids. CDR1 MNHEY and CDR2 SMNVEV come from the germline V gene (reference sequence). Trimming took 5 bases from V and 4 from J; bases not matched to a gene: 7. DNA for the CDR3: TGTGCCAGCAGTATGACAGGGTGGGGCTATGGCTACACCTTC. Amino acids: CASSMTGWGYGYTF.

The chain has TRBV7-2 and TRBJ1-2; a possible D gene is TRBD1 (5 bases). Germline-derived CDR1 and CDR2 are SGHTA and FQGNSA. V lost 0 bases and J lost 7, with 12 bases in between. CDR3 length equals 14 residues. CDR3 DNA: TGTGCCAGCAGCTTAGCGCGGGGGGGAAGTGGCTACACCTTC. This gives the protein CASSLARGGSGYTF.

This chain connects TRBV10-3 to TRBJ1-3; tentatively, D is TRBD1 (5 bases). The germline V and J ends were trimmed by 10 bases and 1 base, with 14 bases remaining between them. There are 14 residues in the CDR3. CDR1 ENHRY and CDR2 SYGVKD come from the germline V gene. CDR3 protein: CATAWGVSGNTIYF. CDR3 DNA: TGTGCCACCGCTTGGGGGGTTTCTGGAAACACCATATATTTT.

The V and J genes are TRBV7-2 and TRBJ1-1, with 8 bases aligning to TRBD1. The CDR3 sequence is 14 residues long. V lost 1 base to trimming and J lost 6 bases; unmatched junction nucleotides: 4. Germline CDR1 SGHTA, CDR2 FQGNSA. The CDR3 DNA is TGTGCCAGCAGCTTAGTGGGACAGGCACCTGAAGCTTTCTTT. Amino acid sequence: CASSLVGQAPEAFF.

V and J are TRBV7-9 and TRBJ1-1; D perhaps matches TRBD1 (6 bases). Germline CDR1 reads SEHNR; CDR2 reads FQNEAQ (reference sequence). Trimming removed 5 bases from V and 2 bases from J, with 15 bases in between. The CDR3 has 15 residues. CDR3 amino acids: CASSARQDTNTEAFF. The CDR3 DNA reads as TGTGCCAGCAGCGCCCGACAGGATACAAACACTGAAGCTTTCTTT.

The rearrangement joins TRBV11-2 to TRBJ2-7, with no clear D. Trimming pared 3 bases from V and 6 bases from J, leaving 6 bases between. This CDR3 is built from 11 residues. The germline V gene encodes CDR1 SGHAT and CDR2 FQNNGV. CDR3 coding DNA: TGTGCCAGCAGCTTTATCGGCGAGCAGTACTTC. Protein: CASSFIGEQYF.

This sequence joins TRBV19 and TRBJ1-5; TRBD1 matches at 9 bases. V lost 7 bases and J lost 6; bases outside the gene matches: 7. Looked up from germline, CDR1 is LNHDA and CDR2 is SQIVND (reference sequence). The CDR3 length is 14 residues. DNA for the CDR3: TGTGCCAGTATCCTACAGGGGGCTGGTCAGCCCCAGCATTTT. This encodes CASILQGAGQPQHF. The full variable domain, rest sourced from reference TRBV19 and TRBJ1-5, is DGGITQSPKYLFRKEGQNVTLSCEQNLNHDAMYWYRQDPGQGLRLIYYSQIVNDFQKGDIAEGYSVSREKKESFPLTVTSAQKNPTAFYLCASILQGAGQPQHFGDGTRLSIL.

This clone was found a few times. This chain connects TRBV6-8 to TRBJ1-5; D perhaps matches TRBD1 (6 bases). V was shortened by 6 bases and J by 4 bases, with 13 bases between the two germline ends. There are 14 residues in the CDR3. The germline V gene has CDR1 MNHGY and CDR2 SAAAGT. As DNA, the CDR3 is TGTGCCAGCAGGTCCACAGGGAGAAATCAGCCCCAGCATTTT. It specifies CASRSTGRNQPQHF.

This clone was seen once. This chain links TRBV6-6 with TRBJ1-4, with 7 bases matching TRBD1. The CDR3 is made up of 15 amino acids. With V trimmed by 5 bases and J by 7 bases, 10 bases remained unmatched. CDR1 is MNHNY, CDR2 SVGAGI, per germline (reference sequence). CDR3 protein: CASSNNRGFGEKLFF. The CDR3 region has the DNA TGTGCCAGCAGTAATAACAGGGGCTTTGGTGAAAAACTGTTTTTT.

This chain uses TRBV5-1 with TRBJ2-7; D is tentatively TRBD1 or TRBD2 (5 bases each). The germline V gene has CDR1 SGHRS and CDR2 YFSETQ. V was shortened by 7 bases and J by 2 bases, with 16 bases between the two germline ends. The CDR3 runs to 14 residues. CDR3 amino acids: CASADRDGTYEQYF. CDR3 nucleotides: TGCGCCAGCGCGGATAGGGACGGTACCTACGAGCAGTACTTC.

The chain uses TRBV7-3 and TRBJ2-5; D is uncertain. The CDR3 runs to 14 residues. CDR1 is SGHTA and CDR2 is FQGTGA in the germline V gene. V shed 5 bases and J shed 4 bases, with 14 bases lying between them. The CDR3 region is CASSPQVWVETQYF. DNA for the CDR3: TGTGCCAGCAGCCCACAAGTGTGGGTAGAGACCCAGTACTTC. Full variable domain (missing parts from reference TRBV7-3 and TRBJ2-5): GAGVSQTPSNKVTEKGKYVELRCDPISGHTALYWYRQSLGQGPEFLIYFQGTGAADDSGLPNDRFFAVRPEGSVSTLKIQRTERGDSAVYLCASSPQVWVETQYFGPGTRLLVL.

The CDR3 is CASSPLEQNTEAFF. CDR3 coding DNA: TGTGCCAGCAGTCCACTTGAGCAGAACACTGAAGCTTTCTTT. V usage is TRBV27 and J usage is TRBJ1-1; D gene ambiguous. This CDR3 is built from 14 residues. The germline V gene encodes CDR1 MNHEY and CDR2 SMNVEV (reference sequence). Trimming left V 5 bases short and J 1 base short, with 11 bases between.

The CDR3 bases are TGCGCCAGCAGCTTGGAAACGTGGGGGCGAAAGGGCTATGGCTACACCTTC. This encodes CASSLETWGRKGYGYTF. J is TRBJ1-2 and V is TRBV5-1; D may be TRBD1 (6 bases). Trimming left V 0 bases short and J 4 bases short, with 19 bases between. The germline CDR1 and CDR2 sequences are SGHRS and YFSETQ. The CDR3 extends over 17 amino acids.

On this clone itself: Other DNA sequences in this sample translate to the same CDR3. The DNA for the CDR3 is TGTGCCAGCAGTGGACAGGGAGGCGGCAATCAGCCCCAGCATTTT. Translation gives CASSGQGGGNQPQHF. This rearrangement joins TRBV2 to TRBJ1-5, with 7 bases aligning to TRBD1. The CDR3 length is 15 residues. V dropped 4 bases and J dropped 2; count of bases not matched to a gene: 5. CDR1 is SNHLY, CDR2 FYNNEI, per germline.

This clone rates as medium-sized (0.01 to 0.1%). The chain carries TRBV5-1 and TRBJ1-4; the match to TRBD1 covers 8 bases. This CDR3 is 15 amino acids long. J was trimmed by 8 bases and V by 5 bases; bases with no gene match: 11. Looked up from germline, CDR1 is SGHRS and CDR2 is YFSETQ. CDR3 sequence: CASSNPETGEEKLFF. CDR3 coding DNA: TGCGCCAGCAGTAATCCCGAGACAGGGGAAGAAAAACTGTTTTTT.

The chain combines TRBV6-1 with TRBJ1-2, with D possibly matching TRBD1 (5 bases). Germline CDR1 MNHNS, CDR2 SASEGT. V lost 4 bases and J 3 bases, leaving 18 bases between the germline ends. This CDR3 is built from 16 residues. The CDR3 DNA follows: TGTGCCAGCAGTGCCCCAGGGACGAGGATGGACTATGGCTACACCTTC. As protein: CASSAPGTRMDYGYTF.

The chain combines TRBV9 with TRBJ1-4, with a tentative D call TRBD1 (6 bases). The CDR3 is made up of 16 amino acids. Deletions cut 0 bases from V and 7 bases from J, with 16 bases between. Germline CDR1 reads SGDLS; CDR2 reads YYNGEE. The CDR3: CASSVGPGEDSEKLFF. The CDR3 bases are TGTGCCAGCAGCGTAGGACCAGGGGAAGATAGTGAAAAACTGTTTTTT.

This clone came up once. The rearrangement joins TRBV6-4 to TRBJ1-6, with a possible D match to TRBD1 (5 bases). The CDR3 is made up of 16 amino acids. V lost 2 bases, J lost 8 bases, and 16 bases lay in between. The germline CDR1 and CDR2 sequences are MRHNA and SNTAGT. The CDR3 nucleotides read TGTGCCAGCAGTGACATTTACCGGGACGGTGATTCACCCCTCCACTTT. Residues: CASSDIYRDGDSPLHF.

V usage is TRBV6-1 and J usage is TRBJ1-2; D might be TRBD1 (6 bases). The CDR3 length is 11 residues. Germline CDR1 reads MNHNS; CDR2 reads SASEGT. In DNA, the CDR3 is TGTTTAATATCAGGGGACTATGGCTACACCTTC. Amino acid sequence: CLISGDYGYTF.

In nucleotides, the CDR3 is TGTGCCAGCGGGGGCCGGGGAGGGAGGAACACTGAAGCTTTCTTT. Protein product: CASGGRGGRNTEAFF. This chain joins TRBV18 and TRBJ1-1, with D perhaps TRBD1 (6 bases). The V and J ends lost 8 bases and 1 base respectively, with 17 bases between them. The CDR3 spans 15 residues. Germline V gene lookup returns CDR1 KGHSH and CDR2 LQKENI.